This T cell receptor beta chain was found in a study of blood T cell repertoires in COVID-19. Repertoires were generated with immunoSEQ multiplex PCR, while TCRdb's copy carries only in-frame clones and drops some. The table records 150,000 to 160,000 clones, roughly 84% of them present only once. This clone was observed a single time. The V and J ends lost 8 bases and 6 bases, in that order; junction bases with no gene match: 6. The germline gives CDR1 LNHDA, CDR2 SQIVND (reference sequence). CDR3 length: 13 amino acids. The sequence was obtained from a woman aged 55-70 years with COVID-19, enrolled during active disease. The sequencing input was peripheral blood. The chain has TRBV19 and TRBJ2-3; TRBD1 agrees at 9 bases. CDR3 amino acids: CASGTGREDTQYF. Written as DNA, the CDR3 is TGTGCCAGTGGGACAGGGCGGGAGGATACGCAGTATTTT.